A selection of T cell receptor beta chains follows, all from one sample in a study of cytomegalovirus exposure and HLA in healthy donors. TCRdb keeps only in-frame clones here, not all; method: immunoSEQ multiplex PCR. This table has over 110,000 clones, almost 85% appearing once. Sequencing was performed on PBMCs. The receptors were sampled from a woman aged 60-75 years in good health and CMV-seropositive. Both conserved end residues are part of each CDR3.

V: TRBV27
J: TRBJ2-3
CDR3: CASSRRGSSTDTQYF

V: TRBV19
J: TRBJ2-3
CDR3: CASSNGLAGGFVDTQYF

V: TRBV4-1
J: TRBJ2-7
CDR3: CASSQGPSYEQYF

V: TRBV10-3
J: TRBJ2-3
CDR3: CAIRRMNRAGGYSAQYF

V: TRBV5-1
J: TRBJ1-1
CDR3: CASRVSLNTEAFF

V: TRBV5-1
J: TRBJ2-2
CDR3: CASSLRPSGGWNTGELFF

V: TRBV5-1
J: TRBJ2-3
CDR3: CASSLESTRTDTQYF

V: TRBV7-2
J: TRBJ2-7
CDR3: CASSTGTGVYEQYF

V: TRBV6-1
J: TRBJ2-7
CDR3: CASIYRGGYTYEQYF

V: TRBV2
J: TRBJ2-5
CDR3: CASSRTPREQYF

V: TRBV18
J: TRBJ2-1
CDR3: CASSPPGLALNEQFF

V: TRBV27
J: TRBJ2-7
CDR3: CASSILGTSGRDEQYF

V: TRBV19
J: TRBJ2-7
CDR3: CASSIEGTGKSYEQYF

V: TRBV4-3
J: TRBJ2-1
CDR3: CASSQVIGLAGDNEQFF

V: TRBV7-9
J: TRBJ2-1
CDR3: CATAERTDLTEQFF

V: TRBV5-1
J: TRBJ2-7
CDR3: CASRTEYEQYF

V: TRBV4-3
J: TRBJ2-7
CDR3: CASSQVYDGRVF

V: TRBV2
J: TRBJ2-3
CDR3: CASSLAGGPTDTQYF